Sequencing of this TCR beta chain was carried out in a study of cytomegalovirus exposure and HLA in healthy donors. Study-level background: Early released data comprised 80 million or so unique TCRs from HLA-typed donors. General study points: Investigators reported approximately 170 TCR beta chains as tied to cytomegalovirus. Later, an analysis found that common viral pathogens appeared to be linked with several of the most significant clusters.

A note on this clone: Its specificity is not known.

Researchers ran the PCR with 60 Vbeta and 13 Jbeta primers. The method was immunoSEQ multiplex PCR; TCRdb's version includes in-frame clones alone and lacks a portion of them. The sample shows 150,000 to 200,000 clones, around 81% of them seen only once. Donors in the study were healthy people who gave bone marrow. The CDR3 is made up of 13 amino acids. V lost 7 bases and J lost 7, with 16 bases in between. Germline V gene sequence: CDR1 MNHNY, CDR2 SVGAGI (reference sequence). This clonotype was obtained from a woman aged 18-29 years in good health and CMV-seropositive. The rearrangement links TRBV6-6 to TRBJ1-2, with D possibly being TRBD1 (5 bases). Sequenced input: PBMCs. This CDR3 reads CASTDGGIIGYTF. Here the CDR3 DNA reads TGTGCCAGCACGGACGGGGGGATAATTGGCTACACCTTC.